The 10 T cell receptor beta chains presented below share a single source sample, sequenced in a study of T cells expressing NK-cell markers (TCRdb year 2020). Libraries came from 5' RACE. Sequenced using an Illumina HiSeq 2000. After reprocessing by TCRdb, each CDR3 protein sequence is one entry, and no DNA is given. This sample's table has entries for under 500,000 distinct CDR3 sequences. The ten largest clones represent 7.3% of the sample. The sequenced sample was blood T cells: a sorted CD56 or NKG2C T cell subset, CD4+ or CD8+ T cells, or bulk PBMC T cells (not recorded which). These receptors came from a woman aged 18 to 75 in good health.

The rearrangement links TRBV30 to TRBJ1-3. Germline values: CDR1 GTSNPN, CDR2 SVGIG (reference sequence). This CDR3 has 13 residues. The CDR3 loop reads CAWNTLGGNTIYF. Full variable domain (rest looked up from reference TRBV30 and TRBJ1-3): SQTIHQWPATLVQPVGSPLSLECTVEGTSNPNLYWYRQAAGRGLQLLFYSVGIGQISSEVPQNLSASRPQDRQFILSSKKLLLSDSGFYLCAWNTLGGNTIYFGEGSWLTVV.

The chain has TRBV20-1 and TRBJ2-5; TCRdb's D gene call, TRBD1, goes unchecked for lack of DNA. The CDR3 sequence is 14 residues long. Germline values: CDR1 DFQATT, CDR2 SNEGSKA (reference sequence). Here the CDR3 reads CSARDNPGRETQYF.

The chain combines TRBV9 with TRBJ1-5; the D call from TCRdb, TRBD1, cannot be confirmed without DNA. The germline V gene has CDR1 SGDLS and CDR2 YYNGEE. The CDR3 totals 15 residues. Here the CDR3 reads CASSDGAAPNQPQHF. The variable domain in full, completed from reference TRBV9 and TRBJ1-5, reads DSGVTQTPKHLITATGQRVTLRCSPRSGDLSVYWYQQSLDQGLQFLIQYYNGEERAKGNILERFSAQQFPDLHSELNLSSLELGDSALYFCASSDGAAPNQPQHFGDGTRLSIL.

The chain uses TRBV27 and TRBJ2-1; TCRdb reports TRBD1, a call that lacks DNA to check it against. CDR1 is MNHEY and CDR2 is SMNVEV in the germline V gene (reference sequence). The CDR3 has 14 residues. This chain's CDR3 is CASSPTTGGYEQFF.

The rearrangement links TRBV27 to TRBJ2-1; TCRdb's D gene call, TRBD1, goes unchecked for lack of DNA. The germline CDR1 and CDR2 sequences are MNHEY and SMNVEV (reference sequence). The CDR3 covers 15 residues. The CDR3 protein is CASSTGSPIYNEQFF.

The CDR3 sequence: CATSYGAEQYF. This chain connects TRBV24-1 to TRBJ2-7; TCRdb names TRBD1, which stays unverified in the absence of DNA. The CDR3 sequence is 11 residues long. Germline CDR1 reads KGHDR; CDR2 reads SFDVKD.

The chain uses TRBV6-2 or TRBV6-3 and TRBJ2-3; TCRdb picks TRBD1, but there is no DNA to check that call. Germline-derived CDR1 and CDR2 are MNHEY and SVGEGT. This CDR3 has 16 amino acids. This CDR3 reads CASSRPLAPVGDTQYF.

The genes are TRBV11-1 and TRBJ2-1; TCRdb outputs TRBD2, but without DNA this stays unchecked. Germline assignment: CDR1 SGHAT and CDR2 FQDESV (reference sequence). This CDR3 contains 16 residues. The CDR3 region is CASSPRTAGSYNEQFF.

This chain joins TRBV29-1 and TRBJ1-2; TCRdb returns TRBD1, unconfirmable since there is no DNA. Germline loops: CDR1 SQVTM, CDR2 ANQGSEA. This CDR3 spans 11 amino acids. CDR3 sequence: CSVGTGNGYTF.

The J gene is TRBJ1-1, the V gene TRBV9. The germline V gene has CDR1 SGDLS and CDR2 YYNGEE. This CDR3 has 17 amino acids. The CDR3 is CASSPKDQLPMNTEAFF.